A selection of T cell receptor beta chains follows, all from one sample in a study of T cell responses to AZD1222 COVID-19 vaccine. The protocol was immunoSEQ multiplex PCR, while the TCRdb copy is restricted to in-frame clones and leaves out a portion. This table holds about 110,000 clones, 94% found once. Sequencing was performed on peripheral blood, taken 28 days after the second AZD1222 dose. All receptors derive from an adult who received the AZD1222 COVID-19 vaccine. Both conserved end residues are part of each CDR3. Fields, in order: clone size, J gene, V gene, D gene, CDR3 DNA, CDR3 protein. The D gene is left open where the match is weak. Size is omitted from some rows. Given values are once, few, many or a class for expanded clones.

abundance: NA
j_gene: TRBJ1-3
v_gene: TRBV5-1
d_gene: TRBD1
CDR3nt: TGCGCCAGCAGCTCGAGAGACTCCGGGACAGGGACTGGAAACACCATATATTTT
CDR3aa: CASSSRDSGTGTGNTIYF

abundance: NA
j_gene: TRBJ1-2
v_gene: TRBV19
d_gene: NA
CDR3nt: TGTGCCAGTATTCCCTTGGCGACCCAAAGTGGAGGGGATGGCTACACCTTC
CDR3aa: CASIPLATQSGGDGYTF

abundance: NA
j_gene: TRBJ1-1
v_gene: TRBV18
d_gene: TRBD1
CDR3nt: TGTGCCAGCTCCTATCCGGACAGGAGAAACACTGAAGCTTTCTTT
CDR3aa: CASSYPDRRNTEAFF

abundance: once
j_gene: TRBJ2-7
v_gene: TRBV4-1
d_gene: NA
CDR3nt: TGCGCCAGCAGCCAAGATTTAACTTTTGCGGGCTACGAGCAGTACTTC
CDR3aa: CASSQDLTFAGYEQYF

abundance: NA
j_gene: TRBJ1-1
v_gene: TRBV6-1
d_gene: TRBD1
CDR3nt: TGTGCCAGCAGTGACAGGACAGGGGTGAACACTGAAGCTTTCTTT
CDR3aa: CASSDRTGVNTEAFF

abundance: NA
j_gene: TRBJ1-2
v_gene: TRBV27
d_gene: TRBD1
CDR3nt: TGTGCCAGCAGTATATACCCAACAGGGGGCCACTATGGCTACACCTTC
CDR3aa: CASSIYPTGGHYGYTF

abundance: NA
j_gene: TRBJ2-1
v_gene: TRBV3-1/TRBV3-2
d_gene: NA
CDR3nt: TGTGCCAGCAGCCAAGACAGGAACTCCTACAATGAGCAGTTCTTC
CDR3aa: CASSQDRNSYNEQFF

abundance: NA
j_gene: TRBJ1-2
v_gene: TRBV4-2
d_gene: TRBD1
CDR3nt: TGTGCCAGCAGCCAAGATAGTTCCGAGCAGGGGGCGATGCCCTATGGCTACACCTTC
CDR3aa: CASSQDSSEQGAMPYGYTF

abundance: NA
j_gene: TRBJ1-2
v_gene: TRBV27
d_gene: NA
CDR3nt: TGTGCCAGCAGTCCCCTTGGGTACGGTACTAACTATGGCTACACCTTC
CDR3aa: CASSPLGYGTNYGYTF

abundance: NA
j_gene: TRBJ2-7
v_gene: TRBV6-5
d_gene: TRBD2
CDR3nt: TGTGCCAGCAAGCCGGGACTAGCCACCTACGAGCAGTACTTC
CDR3aa: CASKPGLATYEQYF

abundance: once
j_gene: TRBJ2-5
v_gene: TRBV14
d_gene: NA
CDR3nt: TGTGCCAGCAGTCTCCGAGACCGGGCGGTGACCCAGTACTTC
CDR3aa: CASSLRDRAVTQYF

abundance: NA
j_gene: TRBJ1-6
v_gene: TRBV30
d_gene: NA
CDR3nt: TGTGCCTGGAGTGTTGGAGATCTTAATTCACCCCTCCACTTT
CDR3aa: CAWSVGDLNSPLHF

abundance: NA
j_gene: TRBJ1-2
v_gene: TRBV10-1
d_gene: TRBD1
CDR3nt: TGCGCCAGAACAACGGACAGGGAAAGGGGCTACACCTTC
CDR3aa: CARTTDRERGYTF

abundance: NA
j_gene: TRBJ2-3
v_gene: TRBV24-1
d_gene: TRBD1
CDR3nt: TGTGCCACCAGTGACACGGGACAGCAGGGAGATACGCAGTATTTT
CDR3aa: CATSDTGQQGDTQYF

abundance: NA
j_gene: TRBJ1-4
v_gene: TRBV6-5
d_gene: TRBD1
CDR3nt: TGTGCCAGCAGTAGGGACAGGCAAAATGAAAAACTGTTTTTT
CDR3aa: CASSRDRQNEKLFF

abundance: NA
j_gene: TRBJ1-1
v_gene: TRBV5-1
d_gene: NA
CDR3nt: TGCGCCAGCAGCCCGAGGAGGGATTCCAGCACTGAAGCTTTCTTT
CDR3aa: CASSPRRDSSTEAFF

abundance: NA
j_gene: TRBJ1-1
v_gene: TRBV18
d_gene: TRBD1
CDR3nt: TGTGCCAGCTCACAGGGACAGACTGAAGCTTTCTTT
CDR3aa: CASSQGQTEAFF

abundance: NA
j_gene: TRBJ2-5
v_gene: TRBV19
d_gene: TRBD1
CDR3nt: TGTGCCAGTAGTATAGAGGGGACAGGCCAGCAAGAGACCCAGTACTTC
CDR3aa: CASSIEGTGQQETQYF

abundance: NA
j_gene: TRBJ1-4
v_gene: TRBV27
d_gene: NA
CDR3nt: TGTGCCAGCAGTTTCAGGCGGGGCAGGCGCACAACTAATGAAAAACTGTTTTTT
CDR3aa: CASSFRRGRRTTNEKLFF

abundance: once
j_gene: TRBJ1-5
v_gene: TRBV19
d_gene: NA
CDR3nt: TGTGCCAGTAGTAGTCACGCCCGCCCCAATCAGCCCCAGCATTTT
CDR3aa: CASSSHARPNQPQHF